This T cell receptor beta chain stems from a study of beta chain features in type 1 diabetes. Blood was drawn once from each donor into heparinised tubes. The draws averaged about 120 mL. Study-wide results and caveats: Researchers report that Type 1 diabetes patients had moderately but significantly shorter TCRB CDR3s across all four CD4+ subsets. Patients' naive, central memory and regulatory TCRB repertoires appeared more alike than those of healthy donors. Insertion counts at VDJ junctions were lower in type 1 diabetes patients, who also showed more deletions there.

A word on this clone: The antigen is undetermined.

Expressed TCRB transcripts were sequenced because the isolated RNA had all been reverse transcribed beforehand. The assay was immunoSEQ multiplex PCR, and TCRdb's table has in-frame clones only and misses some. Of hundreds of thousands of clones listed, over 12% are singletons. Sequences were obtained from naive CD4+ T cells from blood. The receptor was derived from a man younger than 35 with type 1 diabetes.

CDR3 in amino acids: CASSQRSGTVGGNIQYF. CDR3 bases: TGTGCCAGCAGCCAGAGGTCCGGGACCGTAGGAGGGAACATTCAGTACTTC. The chain is built from TRBV11-2 and TRBJ2-4, with D tentatively TRBD2 (6 bases). This CDR3 is 17 amino acids long. Germline CDR1 SGHAT, CDR2 FQNNGV. The V gene lost 5 bases and the J gene lost 7 bases, with 24 bases spanning the gap.